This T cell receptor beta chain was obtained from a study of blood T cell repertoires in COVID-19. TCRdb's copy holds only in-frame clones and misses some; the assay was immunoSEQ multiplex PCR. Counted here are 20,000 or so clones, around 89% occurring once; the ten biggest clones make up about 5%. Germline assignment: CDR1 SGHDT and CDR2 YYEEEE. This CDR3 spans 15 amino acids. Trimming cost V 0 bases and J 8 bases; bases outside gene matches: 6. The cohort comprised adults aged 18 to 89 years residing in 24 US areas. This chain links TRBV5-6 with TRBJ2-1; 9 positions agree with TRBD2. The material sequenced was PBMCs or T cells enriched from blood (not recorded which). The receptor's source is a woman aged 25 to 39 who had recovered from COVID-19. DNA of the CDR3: TGTGCCAGCAGCTTGGGAGCGGGGGGAAAGTATGAGCAGTTCTTC. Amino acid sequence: CASSLGAGGKYEQFF. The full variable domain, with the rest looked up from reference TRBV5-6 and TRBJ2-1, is DAGVTQSPTHLIKTRGQQVTLRCSPKSGHDTVSWYQQALGQGPQFIFQYYEEEERQRGNFPDRFSGHQFPNYSSELNVNALLLGDSALYLCASSLGAGGKYEQFFGPGTRLTVL.